Below, one TCR beta chain is given with its context. These data originate in a study of T cell changes during pregnancy in multiple sclerosis. Sequencing used immunoSEQ multiplex PCR; TCRdb keeps in-frame clones, though not all of them. This table has tens of thousands of clones, approximately 92% appearing once. V was trimmed by 5 bases and J by 5 bases, leaving 14 bases between them. Germline V gene sequence: CDR1 SGHTA, CDR2 FQGTGA. The CDR3 length is 14 residues. The chain couples TRBV7-3 to TRBJ2-3; D is uncertain. Sequencing was performed on peripheral blood, taken in the third trimester of pregnancy. The TCR sequence derives from a female donor in good health, enrolled as a control in a pregnancy study. The CDR3 nucleotides read TGTGCCAGCAGCCAGGAAAATTTTGTAGATACGCAGTATTTT. Its protein product is CASSQENFVDTQYF.